Below, 14 T cell receptor beta chains from the same sample are listed, as sequenced in a study of blood T cell repertoires in COVID-19. Sequencing was performed with immunoSEQ multiplex PCR; in TCRdb, only in-frame clones are kept and a portion is missing. The sample consists of about 190,000 clones, approximately 88% of them appearing once. The sequencing input was peripheral blood. The source of these receptors is a woman younger than 45 with acute or convalescent COVID-19.

The genes are TRBV9 and TRBJ2-1; 7 bases align to TRBD2. The CDR3 contains 15 residues. Losses at the gene ends were 4 bases for V and 10 bases for J; bases not matched to a gene: 14. Germline V CDR1 and CDR2: SGDLS, YYNGEE. Here the CDR3 reads CASSPRWAGEGEQFF. For the CDR3, the DNA is TGTGCCAGCAGCCCCCGATGGGCGGGGGAGGGGGAGCAGTTCTTC.

The chain is built from TRBV28 and TRBJ2-3; 8 bases map to TRBD2. The V segment lost 6 bases and the J segment 1 base; nucleotides outside the gene matches: 6. Germline V CDR1 and CDR2: MDHEN, SYDVKM. This CDR3 region has 15 residues. CDR3 in DNA: TGTGCCAGCAGGGAAACGGGGGGGCGCACAGATACGCAGTATTTT. Amino acid sequence: CASRETGGRTDTQYF. Drawing the rest from reference TRBV28 and TRBJ2-3, the complete variable domain is DVKVTQSSRYLVKRTGEKVFLECVQDMDHENMFWYRQDPGLGLRLIYFSYDVKMKEKGDIPEGYSVSREKKERFSLILESASTNQTSMYLCASRETGGRTDTQYFGPGTRLTVL.

The V call is TRBV2, the J call TRBJ1-6, with D perhaps matching TRBD1 (6 bases). The germline V and J ends were trimmed by 6 bases and 3 bases, with 9 bases remaining between them. Germline V gene sequence: CDR1 SNHLY, CDR2 FYNNEI. The CDR3 covers 14 residues. Here the CDR3 reads CASSTGSYNSPLHF. The CDR3 nucleotides are TGTGCCAGCAGCACAGGGAGCTATAATTCACCCCTCCACTTT. Based on the CDR3 plus reference TRBV2 and TRBJ1-6, the full variable domain is EPEVTQTPSHQVTQMGQEVILRCVPISNHLYFYWYRQILGQKVEFLVSFYNNEISEKSEIFDDQFSVERPDGSNFTLKIRSTKLEDSAMYFCASSTGSYNSPLHFGNGTRLTVT.

The chain carries TRBV11-2 and TRBJ2-3; a possible D gene is TRBD2 (5 bases). V shed 2 bases and J shed 2 bases, with 11 bases lying between them. The CDR3 covers 15 residues. Germline CDR1 SGHAT, CDR2 FQNNGV. As DNA, the CDR3 is TGTGCCAGCAGCTTAACCCGGACTTACACAGATACGCAGTATTTT. Protein sequence: CASSLTRTYTDTQYF.

The chain carries TRBV20-1 and TRBJ2-5, with a possible D match to TRBD1 (6 bases). The germline V gene has CDR1 DFQATT and CDR2 SNEGSKA (reference sequence). The length of the CDR3 is 10 residues. The V end lost 7 bases, the J end lost 7 bases, and 10 bases lay between the germline ends. This CDR3 is CSVVQGTQYF. In DNA, the CDR3 is TGCAGTGTCGTACAGGGGACCCAGTACTTC.

The chain carries TRBV5-1 and TRBJ2-6; unclear D gene. Germline V lookup: CDR1 SGHRS, CDR2 YFSETQ. Trimming took off 0 bases at V and 5 bases at J, with 12 bases between the two ends. The CDR3 runs to 16 residues. The CDR3 DNA is TGCGCCAGCAGCTTGGGTGACTTCGATAGGGCCAACGTCCTGACTTTC. Its translation: CASSLGDFDRANVLTF.

This clone was picked up a small number of times. The rearrangement links TRBV18 to TRBJ1-1; D not certain. There are 13 residues in the CDR3. CDR1 and CDR2 (germline): KGHSH, LQKENI. V was trimmed by 4 bases and J by 4 bases, leaving 10 bases between them. The CDR3 region is CASSQIESTEAFF. CDR3 sequence (DNA): TGTGCCAGCTCACAGATTGAGTCCACTGAAGCTTTCTTT.

The chain joins TRBV6-5 to TRBJ1-4; D not certain. Trimming removed 7 bases from V and 4 bases from J, with 10 bases in between. The CDR3 has 13 residues. Germline assignment: CDR1 MNHEY and CDR2 SVGAGI. CDR3 DNA: TGTGCCAGCACAACCGGGGATAATGAAAAACTGTTTTTT. Residues: CASTTGDNEKLFF.

The gene calls are TRBV11-3 and TRBJ1-1; tentative D call: TRBD1 (5 bases). V dropped 1 base and J dropped 3 bases, with 6 bases sitting between them. Germline values: CDR1 SGHNT, CDR2 YENEEA. The CDR3 runs 13 residues. CDR3 bases: TGTGCCAGCAGCTTAGGGGGGGACACTGAAGCTTTCTTT. Encoded protein: CASSLGGDTEAFF.

CDR3 loop: CSVIEMTDTQYF. Written as DNA, the CDR3 is TGCAGCGTAATTGAGATGACAGATACGCAGTATTTT. The rearrangement links TRBV29-1 to TRBJ2-3; no reliable D call. This CDR3 region has 12 residues. V lost 6 bases, J lost 3 bases, and 10 bases lay in between. Germline CDR1 is SQVTM and CDR2 is ANQGSEA.

The chain recombines TRBV7-9 with TRBJ1-3; 7 bases are shared with TRBD1. Germline V lookup: CDR1 SEHNR, CDR2 FQNEAQ (reference sequence). The CDR3 runs to 12 residues. With V trimmed by 5 bases and J by 12 bases, 7 bases remained unmatched. CDR3 DNA: TGTGCCAGCAGCAACAGGGGAAGGGACATATATTTT. This gives the protein CASSNRGRDIYF.

The chain combines TRBV19 with TRBJ2-5; 11 nucleotides line up with TRBD1. Germline V lookup: CDR1 LNHDA, CDR2 SQIVND (reference sequence). With 5 bases clipped from V and 1 base from J, the junction kept 6 bases outside the gene matches. The CDR3 consists of 16 residues. Here the CDR3 reads CASSRTGGFSQETQYF. CDR3 nucleotides: TGTGCCAGTAGTCGGACAGGGGGCTTTTCCCAAGAGACCCAGTACTTC.

This clone came up a few times. The chain uses TRBV9 and TRBJ1-4; possible D gene TRBD1, 6 bases. The V and J ends lost 3 bases and 10 bases respectively, with 16 bases between them. The CDR3 consists of 14 residues. Germline loops: CDR1 SGDLS, CDR2 YYNGEE. Here the CDR3 DNA reads TGTGCCAGCAGCGCGGACAGCCTGCCCGGAAAACTGTTTTTT. Amino acids: CASSADSLPGKLFF.

The chain links TRBV2 to TRBJ1-2; 8 bases map to TRBD1. Germline V gene data show CDR1 as SNHLY and CDR2 as FYNNEI. With V trimmed by 4 bases and J by 4 bases, 11 bases remained unmatched. This CDR3 has 16 amino acids. CDR3 region: CASSATQGAIIYGYTF. For the CDR3, the DNA is TGTGCCAGCAGTGCCACCCAGGGGGCAATAATCTATGGCTACACCTTC.